This TCR beta chain was obtained from a study of cytomegalovirus exposure and HLA in healthy donors. Regarding the study as a whole: Later analysis indicated greater clonal expansion among HLA-associated TCR beta chains than among equally common other chains.

The CDR3 runs 14 residues. Germline CDR1 MNHEY, CDR2 SVGAGI. The V gene lost 4 bases and the J gene lost 0 bases, with 9 bases spanning the gap. Samples came from healthy bone marrow donors. Concerning this clone: Its antigen remains unidentified.

Vbeta (60) and Jbeta (13) primers were used in the PCR. Assay: immunoSEQ multiplex PCR; the TCRdb copy retains only in-frame clones and omits some. The profile shows 90,000 to 120,000 clones, around 10% of them singletons. This clonotype was obtained from a man aged 35 to 55 in good health and CMV-seropositive. Sequenced: PBMCs. The chain has TRBV6-5 and TRBJ2-5; D is possibly TRBD1 (6 bases). The CDR3 DNA is TGTGCCAGCAGTTCACAGGGAAACCAAGAGACCCAGTACTTC. This encodes CASSSQGNQETQYF.